A single sample gave rise to the 5 T cell receptor beta chains below, sequenced in a study of OX40 agonist ivuxolimab in advanced cancers. Method: immunoSEQ multiplex PCR; TCRdb's copy keeps in-frame clones and lacks some. The table has 60,000 to 75,000 clones, roughly 80% seen once. Sequencing used CD4+ or CD8+ T cells sorted from blood, obtained in a trial of the OX40 agonist ivuxolimab. The receptors stem from an adult with an advanced solid tumor such as melanoma, head and neck, liver or kidney cancer.

CDR3 coding DNA: TGTGCCAGTAGCGGGACTAGCGGGGGCCTGAACACCGGGGAGCTGTTTTTT. This sequence encodes CASSGTSGGLNTGELFF. The chain recombines TRBV19 with TRBJ2-2; 14 bases are a match to TRBD2. The CDR3 sequence is 17 residues long. The ends lost 6 bases at V and 1 base at J; junction bases unmatched: 4. Per the germline V gene, CDR1 is LNHDA and CDR2 is SQIVND (reference sequence).

The V call is TRBV4-2, the J call TRBJ1-2, with D unresolved. The CDR3 runs 15 residues. CDR1 and CDR2 from the germline V gene are LGHNA and YNFKEQ. V was shortened by 1 base and J by 4 bases, with 13 bases between the two germline ends. The CDR3 sequence is CASSQAGPIGYGYTF. CDR3 nucleotide sequence: TGTGCCAGCAGCCAAGCCGGCCCGATAGGCTATGGCTACACCTTC.

The chain is built from TRBV5-1 and TRBJ1-6, with D hard to call. This CDR3 spans 12 amino acids. Deletions cut 3 bases from V and 10 bases from J, with 8 bases between. CDR1 is SGHRS and CDR2 is YFSETQ in the germline V gene. The CDR3 nucleotides are TGCGCCAGCAGCTCCCCAAAATCACCCCTCCACTTT. This codes for CASSSPKSPLHF.

Here the CDR3 DNA reads TGTGCCAGCAGCTCATTACAAGTAGGGGATACGCAGTATTTT. Its protein product is CASSSLQVGDTQYF. This rearrangement joins TRBV7-2 to TRBJ2-3; D is undetermined. The CDR3 length is 14 residues. Per germline, CDR1 SGHTA and CDR2 FQGNSA. V was cut by 4 bases and J by 6 bases, with 14 bases left in between.

This clone showed up just a few times. The chain employs TRBV5-5 and TRBJ2-2, with D possibly being TRBD2 (6 bases). Trimming left V 6 bases short and J 2 bases short, with 17 bases between. In germline, CDR1 is SGHKS, CDR2 YYEKEE (reference sequence). The length of the CDR3 is 16 residues. CDR3 DNA sequence: TGTGCCAGCAAGGTTCGGGCGGGGACCAACACCGGGGAGCTGTTTTTT. Amino acid sequence: CASKVRAGTNTGELFF.